This T cell receptor (beta chain) was captured in a study of CD8 T cells in ankylosing spondylitis. Quantitative barcoded 5'-RACE was used to prepare TCR beta libraries. TCRdb reanalysed the 5' RACE reads using MiXCR and keeps one entry per CDR3 protein. The sample carries just under 550,000 distinct CDR3 sequences, roughly 13% recorded once. Study outcomes and limitations: Clones linked to the disease showed a CD8+ phenotype. They occurred at relatively low frequencies in peripheral blood. What appeared characteristic of ankylosing spondylitis blood was a TCR beta motif of eight highly homologous variants. Reactive arthritis synovial fluid and blood previously showed some of these motif variants. Researchers reportedly found disease-linked clones significantly enriched in matched ankylosing spondylitis synovial fluid.

Comment on this clonotype: The antigen is undetermined.

V lost 11 bases and J 3 bases, leaving 17 bases between the germline ends. There are 13 residues in the CDR3. CDR1 is SNHLY, CDR2 FYNNEI, per germline. The chain links TRBV2 to TRBJ2-7; D is perhaps TRBD1 (5 bases). The sequence derives from a male donor with ankylosing spondylitis. Sequencing was performed on blood, either unsorted or a sorted T cell fraction (not recorded which). CDR3 residues: CAVPGSSGYEQYF. CDR3 nucleotide sequence: TGTGCCGTACCAGGGTCCTCCGGCTACGAGCAGTACTTC.